This TCR beta chain was captured in a study of T cells in Graves' hyperthyroidism and ophthalmopathy. Uncontrolled infection, other autoimmune disease, pregnancy or lactation disqualified patients from enrolment. Every diagnosis used clinical symptoms, serum thyroxine and TRAb, thyroid ultrasound and orbital computed tomography. PBMCs were obtained from 9.5 to 10 ml fresh peripheral blood. Germline loops: CDR1 SEHNR, CDR2 FQNEAQ (reference sequence). J was trimmed by 12 bases and V by 4 bases; bases with no gene match: 12. There are 15 residues in the CDR3. Study outcomes and limitations: Most clonotypes expanded in thyroid above 0.001 were likewise present in blood.

Of note for this clonotype: Its target is unknown.

Template material for amplifying TCR beta CDR3 regions consisted of RNA transcripts. An initial round of RT-PCR targeting the TCR CDR3 relied on the HTBI primer set. In TCRdb, the multiplex PCR reads were re-called with MiXCR into one record per CDR3 protein. The data hold about 590,000 distinct CDR3 sequences, with approximately 14% observed a single time. The material sequenced was blood. This TCR came from a woman aged 25 to 45 with Graves' hyperthyroidism. The chain employs TRBV7-9 and TRBJ2-1; 10 bases map to TRBD2. The CDR3 is CASSSGLSGRGGQFF. In nucleotides, the CDR3 is TGTGCCAGCAGCTCTGGACTGAGCGGGAGGGGTGGGCAGTTCTTC. The full variable domain, in which reference TRBV7-9 and TRBJ2-1 provide the parts outside the CDR3, is DTGVSQNPRHKITKRGQNVTFRCDPISEHNRLYWYRQTLGQGPEFLTYFQNEAQLEKSRLLSDRFSAERPKGSFSTLEIQRTEQGDSAMYLCASSSGLSGRGGQFFGPGTRLTVL.